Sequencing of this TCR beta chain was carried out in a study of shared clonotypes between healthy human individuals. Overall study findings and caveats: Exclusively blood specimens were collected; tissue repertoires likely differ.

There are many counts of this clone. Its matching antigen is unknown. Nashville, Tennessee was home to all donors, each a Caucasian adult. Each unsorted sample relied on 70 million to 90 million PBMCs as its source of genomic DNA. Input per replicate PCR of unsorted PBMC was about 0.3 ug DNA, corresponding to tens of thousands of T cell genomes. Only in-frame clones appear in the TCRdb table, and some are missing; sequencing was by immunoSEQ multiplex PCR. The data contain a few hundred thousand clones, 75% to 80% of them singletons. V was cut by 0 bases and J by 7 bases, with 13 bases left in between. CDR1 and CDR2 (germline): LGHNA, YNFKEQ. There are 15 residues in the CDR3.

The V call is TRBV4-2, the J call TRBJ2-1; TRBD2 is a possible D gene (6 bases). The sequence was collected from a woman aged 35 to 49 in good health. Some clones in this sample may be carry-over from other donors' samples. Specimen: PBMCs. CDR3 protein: CASSQERGRSNEQFF. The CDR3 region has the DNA TGTGCCAGCAGCCAAGAGAGAGGGAGGAGTAATGAGCAGTTCTTC.